The 22 T cell receptor beta chains presented below share a single source sample, sequenced in a study of T cell responses to AZD1222 COVID-19 vaccine. Clones were sequenced by immunoSEQ multiplex PCR, and TCRdb holds only the in-frame ones, with some missing. The data contain 140,000 to 150,000 clones, over 90% of them seen just once; the ten biggest clones take up 4.5% to 5.5%. This material consisted of peripheral blood, taken on day 0 of AZD1222 vaccination. The receptors were gathered from an adult in good health.

This chain links TRBV6-5 with TRBJ2-2, with D perhaps matching TRBD1 (5 bases). Looked up from germline, CDR1 is MNHEY and CDR2 is SVGAGI. Trimming removed 2 bases from V and 5 bases from J, with 12 bases in between. CDR3 size: 15 residues. CDR3 DNA: TGTGCCAGCAGTTACGGCAGGGAAGGGACCGGGGAGCTGTTTTTT. Encoded protein: CASSYGREGTGELFF.

The J gene is TRBJ1-1, the V gene TRBV11-2, with D possibly matching TRBD1 (5 bases). Trimming cost V 1 base and J 3 bases, with 12 bases left between them. Germline-derived CDR1 and CDR2 are SGHAT and FQNNGV. The CDR3 extends over 15 amino acids. CDR3 DNA: TGTGCCAGCAGCTTAGGTCCGGGGGAGTACACTGAAGCTTTCTTT. Translating gives CASSLGPGEYTEAFF.

The V call is TRBV9, the J call TRBJ1-1, with 8 bases matching TRBD1. Germline V gene data show CDR1 as SGDLS and CDR2 as YYNGEE. CDR3 size: 14 residues. The trim removed 4 bases at V and 7 bases at J, leaving 9 bases unmatched. CDR3 in amino acids: CASSKQGGVGEAFF. CDR3 DNA: TGTGCCAGCAGCAAACAGGGGGGAGTGGGTGAAGCTTTCTTT. The full variable domain, in which reference TRBV9 and TRBJ1-1 provide the parts outside the CDR3, is DSGVTQTPKHLITATGQRVTLRCSPRSGDLSVYWYQQSLDQGLQFLIQYYNGEERAKGNILERFSAQQFPDLHSELNLSSLELGDSALYFCASSKQGGVGEAFFGQGTRLTVV.

V gene TRBV28 combines with J gene TRBJ1-4, with D hard to call. Germline V gives CDR1 MDHEN, CDR2 SYDVKM. CDR3 size: 14 residues. The germline V and J ends were trimmed by 2 bases and 4 bases, with 8 bases remaining between them. The CDR3 nucleotides read TGTGCCAGCAGTTTACCCGAGAGTAATGAAAAACTGTTTTTT. This encodes CASSLPESNEKLFF. Full variable domain (remainder filled in from reference TRBV28 and TRBJ1-4): DVKVTQSSRYLVKRTGEKVFLECVQDMDHENMFWYRQDPGLGLRLIYFSYDVKMKEKGDIPEGYSVSREKKERFSLILESASTNQTSMYLCASSLPESNEKLFFGSGTQLSVL.

The chain uses TRBV2 and TRBJ1-3, with 7 bases identical to TRBD1. CDR3 length: 13 residues. After removal of 5 bases from V and 6 bases from J, the junction contained 4 bases not matched to a gene. Germline V lookup: CDR1 SNHLY, CDR2 FYNNEI. Written as DNA, the CDR3 is TGTGCCAGCAGTTTGACAGGGTTAAACACCATATATTTT. Protein: CASSLTGLNTIYF. Based on the CDR3 plus reference TRBV2 and TRBJ1-3, the full variable domain is EPEVTQTPSHQVTQMGQEVILRCVPISNHLYFYWYRQILGQKVEFLVSFYNNEISEKSEIFDDQFSVERPDGSNFTLKIRSTKLEDSAMYFCASSLTGLNTIYFGEGSWLTVV.

V is TRBV25-1 and J is TRBJ1-1; TRBD1 might be the D (6 bases). V was pared by 6 bases and J by 1 base, with 18 bases between. The CDR3 sequence is 16 residues long. CDR1 is MGHDK and CDR2 is SYGVNS in the germline V gene. This CDR3 is CASSPEGGGQNTEAFF. CDR3 DNA: TGTGCCAGCAGCCCCGAGGGTGGGGGACAGAACACTGAAGCTTTCTTT.

About this clone itself: This specimen includes other DNA sequences encoding the same CDR3. The gene calls are TRBV28 and TRBJ2-7; TRBD2 aligns across 7 bases. The length of the CDR3 is 14 residues. Trimming cost V 6 bases and J 4 bases; bases outside gene matches: 9. Germline CDR1 MDHEN, CDR2 SYDVKM. CDR3 sequence reads: CASSRPGGGYEQYF. For the CDR3, the DNA is TGTGCCAGCAGCCGCCCGGGGGGTGGGTACGAGCAGTACTTC.

The rearrangement links TRBV29-1 to TRBJ2-1, with TRBD2 as a possible D gene (6 bases). CDR1 SQVTM and CDR2 ANQGSEA come from the germline V gene. Deletions cut 2 bases from V and 0 bases from J, with 17 bases between. The CDR3 covers 17 residues. The CDR3 region has the DNA TGCAGCGTTGAAACTTTTTCTAGCGCTAGCTCCTACAATGAGCAGTTCTTC. Residues: CSVETFSSASSYNEQFF.

The chain has TRBV6-6 and TRBJ2-5; D unresolved. The CDR3 is made up of 12 amino acids. Trimming took off 4 bases at V and 5 bases at J, with 8 bases between the two ends. CDR1 and CDR2 from the germline V gene are MNHNY and SVGAGI (reference sequence). The CDR3 DNA reads as TGTGCCAGCAGTTCGATGGGGGAGACCCAGTACTTC. The encoded protein is CASSSMGETQYF.

The J gene is TRBJ1-5, the V gene TRBV11-2; no firm D call. CDR3 length: 15 residues. Per germline, CDR1 SGHAT and CDR2 FQNNGV. V was trimmed by 5 bases and J by 4 bases, leaving 15 bases between them. CDR3 coding DNA: TGTGCCAGCAGCCGATCGGCGCAGGTTAATCAGCCCCAGCATTTT. Its translation is CASSRSAQVNQPQHF. The variable domain in full, with the rest retrieved from reference TRBV11-2 and TRBJ1-5, is EAGVAQSPRYKIIEKRQSVAFWCNPISGHATLYWYQQILGQGPKLLIQFQNNGVVDDSQLPKDRFSAERLKGVDSTLKIQPAKLEDSAVYLCASSRSAQVNQPQHFGDGTRLSIL.

The chain recombines TRBV4-2 with TRBJ1-1; a weak D match, TRBD1 (5 bases). Trimming left V 4 bases short and J 2 bases short, with 17 bases between. The CDR3 runs to 16 residues. Germline-derived CDR1 and CDR2 are LGHNA and YNFKEQ. The CDR3 coding sequence is TGTGCCAGCAGCCGAACTTGGGGGAGTAGAAACACTGAAGCTTTCTTT. Its protein is CASSRTWGSRNTEAFF.

V usage is TRBV6-6 and J usage is TRBJ2-1, with 8 positions matching TRBD2. Per germline, CDR1 MNHNY and CDR2 SVGAGI (reference sequence). Trimming at V came to 2 bases and at J to 0 bases, leaving 3 bases not matched to a gene. CDR3 length equals 16 residues. The CDR3 sequence: CASSYGRGGSYNEQFF. DNA for the CDR3: TGTGCCAGCAGTTACGGACGGGGGGGCTCCTACAATGAGCAGTTCTTC.

The chain joins TRBV3-1 (or the pseudogene TRBV3-2) to TRBJ2-2, with TRBD1 identical over 7 bases. With V trimmed by 1 base and J by 4 bases, 12 bases remained unmatched. CDR1 LGHDT and CDR2 YNNKEL come from the germline V gene (reference sequence). The CDR3 runs to 18 residues. The DNA for the CDR3 is TGTGCCAGCAGCCAAGGGGACGGTACAGGGGCAGGCACCGGGGAGCTGTTTTTT. This gives the protein CASSQGDGTGAGTGELFF.

V is TRBV6-4 and J is TRBJ2-3, with D possibly TRBD1 on 6 matching bases. This CDR3 has 18 residues. Germline values: CDR1 MRHNA, CDR2 SNTAGT. V was shortened by 2 bases and J by 2 bases, with 20 bases between the two germline ends. In nucleotides, the CDR3 is TGTGCCAGCAGTGACGGGGTAGCAGGGGCAGGCCTCACAGATACGCAGTATTTT. It encodes CASSDGVAGAGLTDTQYF.

This chain joins TRBV5-4 and TRBJ1-5; D remains ambiguous. This CDR3 has 13 residues. With 2 bases removed from V and 6 bases from J, the gap between germline ends came to 9 bases. Germline V gene lookup returns CDR1 SGHNT and CDR2 YYREEE (reference sequence). Here the CDR3 DNA reads TGTGCCAGCAGCTTCCGGGGTCGTCAGCCCCAGCATTTT. Amino acid sequence: CASSFRGRQPQHF.

This chain joins TRBV12-3 or TRBV12-4 and TRBJ1-5, with a possible D match to TRBD1 (5 bases). The CDR3 totals 13 residues. V was trimmed by 3 bases and J by 7 bases, leaving 10 bases between them. CDR3 amino acids: CASSFRDRQPQHF. CDR3 bases: TGTGCCAGCAGTTTCAGGGATCGACAGCCCCAGCATTTT.

About this clone itself: At one boundary the junction diverges from the germline segment, which might be a read error. V usage is TRBV27 and J usage is TRBJ2-3, with TRBD2 as a possible D gene (7 bases). In germline, CDR1 is MNHEY, CDR2 SMNVEV (reference sequence). This CDR3 contains 17 residues. CDR3 DNA sequence: TGTGCCAGCACTTTATCGGGGGGCGTCCCGGACACAGATACGCAGTATTTT. Amino acids: CASTLSGGVPDTDTQYF.

The genes are TRBV2 and TRBJ1-3; no firm D call. Between the trimmed V and J ends, which lost 6 bases and 0 bases, there was a span of 15 bases. Germline V gene data show CDR1 as SNHLY and CDR2 as FYNNEI. The length of the CDR3 is 16 residues. The CDR3 region is CASSPVLRDSGNTIYF. The CDR3 region has the DNA TGTGCCAGCAGCCCTGTATTACGAGACTCTGGAAACACCATATATTTT. Full variable domain (remainder filled in from reference TRBV2 and TRBJ1-3): EPEVTQTPSHQVTQMGQEVILRCVPISNHLYFYWYRQILGQKVEFLVSFYNNEISEKSEIFDDQFSVERPDGSNFTLKIRSTKLEDSAMYFCASSPVLRDSGNTIYFGEGSWLTVV.

This clone is a singleton in its sample. The chain combines TRBV10-3 with TRBJ2-1; D may match TRBD1 or TRBD2 (5 bases each). The CDR3 contains 11 residues. CDR1 and CDR2 from the germline V gene are ENHRY and SYGVKD. Trimming took 8 bases from V and 9 from J, leaving 11 bases between them. Here the CDR3 reads CAIGGEGEQFF. The CDR3 region has the DNA TGTGCCATCGGGGGAGAGGGTGAGCAGTTCTTC.

The chain recombines TRBV19 with TRBJ1-2, with 7 positions matching TRBD1. Germline V lookup: CDR1 LNHDA, CDR2 SQIVND (reference sequence). V shed 7 bases and J 4 bases; nucleotides not matched to a gene: 3. This CDR3 comprises 12 residues. For the CDR3, the DNA is TGTGCCAGTAAGCAGGGGGGCTATGGCTACACCTTC. It yields the protein CASKQGGYGYTF.

This sequence joins TRBV21-1 and TRBJ1-1. TRBV21-1 is an annotated pseudogene. CDR3 length equals 14 residues. CDR3 protein: CASSKSGWNTEAFF. DNA for the CDR3: TGTGCCAGCAGCAAGAGCGGTTGGAACACTGAAGCTTTCTTT.

This clone occurred a few times. The same CDR3 is also encoded by other DNA sequences in this sample. V usage is TRBV9 and J usage is TRBJ2-3; D tentatively reads TRBD1 or TRBD2 (5 bases each). The V gene lost 5 bases and the J gene lost 2 bases, with 15 bases spanning the gap. This CDR3 spans 15 amino acids. Germline V lookup: CDR1 SGDLS, CDR2 YYNGEE. The CDR3 spells CASSFRDGNTDTQYF. In DNA, the CDR3 is TGTGCCAGCAGTTTCCGGGACGGAAACACAGATACGCAGTATTTT.